These T cell receptor beta chains were read from a single sample in a study of control samples from healthy donors and cancer patients. TCRdb keeps only in-frame clones here, not all; method: immunoSEQ multiplex PCR. This table holds over 60,000 clones, around 90% found once. The sample comprised PBMCs. The receptors stem from a woman aged 60 to 75 with head and neck cancer. Both conserved end residues are trimmed from each CDR3.

v_gene	j_gene	CDR3aa
TRBV7-2	TRBJ2-1	ASSLAGLQNNEQF
TRBV7-9	TRBJ2-7	ASSKSRDRGKYEQY
TRBV4-3	TRBJ2-4	ASSQDNRGLNIQY
TRBV5-4	TRBJ1-1	ASGQPLSMNTEAF
TRBV25-1	TRBJ1-6	ASSRAGRGSPLH
TRBV5-4	TRBJ2-1	ASSLGWREGPHNEQF
TRBV28	TRBJ1-6	ASSDGNSYNSPLH
TRBV3-1/TRBV3-2	TRBJ1-4	ASSFQGSTNEKLF
TRBV3-1/TRBV3-2	TRBJ2-2	ASSQELLTGANTGELF
TRBV5-1	TRBJ1-1	ASSKGYTEAF
TRBV11-2	TRBJ2-1	ASSREPGQPYNEQF
TRBV28	TRBJ2-1	ASSSGTTYNEQF
TRBV7-9	TRBJ1-1	ASSLPPNTEAF
TRBV5-4	TRBJ2-3	ASSVGTTDTQY
TRBV5-4	TRBJ2-1	ASSPRTGPNEQF
TRBV28	TRBJ2-7	ASKTDSATYEQY
TRBV5-1	TRBJ1-1	ASSLVPGQGANTEAF
TRBV5-8	TRBJ2-5	ASSLVTSGRGQETQY
TRBV7-9	TRBJ2-7	ASSLREDGRQY
TRBV12-3/TRBV12-4	TRBJ1-6	ASKQGQGSPLH
TRBV7-2	TRBJ1-2	ASSFRDNYGYT
TRBV7-9	TRBJ2-2	ASSLVVGELF
TRBV7-3	TRBJ2-5	ASSVGSQETQY
TRBV5-6	TRBJ1-3	ASFYRSYSGNTIY
TRBV29-1	TRBJ2-3	SARLSLSTDTQY
TRBV5-1	TRBJ2-5	ASSLSGTDQETQY
TRBV15	TRBJ2-5	ATSRVSGRQETQY
TRBV29-1	TRBJ1-2	SDSRGEDSYGYT